A selection of T cell receptor beta chains follows, all from one sample in a study of cytomegalovirus exposure and HLA in healthy donors. The method was immunoSEQ multiplex PCR; TCRdb's version includes in-frame clones alone and lacks a portion of them. The sample holds roughly 100,000 clones, about 95% seen once. Sequenced material: PBMCs. These receptor sequences come from a woman aged 18-30 years in good health and CMV-seronegative. The CDR3 runs from the conserved cysteine through the conserved F or W. Clone size is shown for a subset of rows, as once, few, many or a class of expanded clone.

TRBJ1-5,.,TRBV7-6,CASSNTAQGNQPQHF
TRBJ2-1,.,TRBV6-1,CASSGWVLAERNEQFF
TRBJ2-1,.,TRBV11-2,CASSFTAGGAYNEQFF
TRBJ2-7,.,TRBV14,CASSGTTYYEQYF
TRBJ1-1,once,TRBV10-3,CAISLGQNTEAFF
TRBJ1-2,.,TRBV18,CASSPVSGNYGYTF
TRBJ1-1,once,TRBV30,CAWSVTGLNTEAFF
TRBJ1-1,.,TRBV6-1,CASAWGVTEAFF
TRBJ2-3,.,TRBV6-4,CASSASGGTDTQYF
TRBJ2-2,once,TRBV7-9,CASSRTEAGELFF
TRBJ1-6,.,TRBV27,CASSLLPQGTSPLHF
TRBJ2-1,.,TRBV7-9,CASSLEGLAAYNEQFF
TRBJ2-3,.,TRBV5-1,CASSSGTGADTQYF
TRBJ1-5,few,TRBV23-1,CASTRSGTDGYSNQPQHF
TRBJ1-4,once,TRBV7-9,CASSLFGGEDPNEKLFF
TRBJ2-5,.,TRBV4-3,CASSQEERPKETQYF
TRBJ1-5,once,TRBV7-6,CASSYTREGQPQHF
TRBJ1-3,.,TRBV6-5,CASQRQGSNTIYF
TRBJ2-3,once,TRBV5-1,CASSPSGGSTDTQYF
TRBJ2-1,.,TRBV11-2,CASSGGTSGSSYNEQFF
TRBJ2-1,.,TRBV18,CASSPPTGQGSNEQFF
TRBJ2-3,.,TRBV9,CASSVTQGSTDTQYF
TRBJ2-1,.,TRBV5-1,CASSPGEGRNNEQFF
TRBJ1-4,.,TRBV7-6,CASSSQGATNEKLFF
TRBJ1-2,.,TRBV18,CASSPDQQPSGYTF
TRBJ1-1,once,TRBV6-5,CASSPGQGFTLF
TRBJ2-1,.,TRBV12-5,CASGSPPSRLGEEQFF
TRBJ2-3,.,TRBV11-2,CASSFLAGAGTDTQYF
TRBJ1-2,.,TRBV9,CASSQGLGYTF
TRBJ1-1,.,TRBV11-2,CASSPGQILDTEAFF
TRBJ2-3,.,TRBV7-9,CASRSTGTDTQYF
TRBJ2-3,.,TRBV5-1,CASSSGTQTDTQYF
TRBJ2-1,.,TRBV25-1,CASKTSGGQTYNEQFF
TRBJ1-4,.,TRBV5-4,CASSLARGTRTNEKLFF
TRBJ2-7,.,TRBV27,CASSFGQGASYEQYF
TRBJ2-2,.,TRBV7-9,CASSPAGFPNTGELFF
TRBJ2-1,.,TRBV25-1,CASSRTAAGGKDEQFF
TRBJ1-2,.,TRBV5-4,CASSPTPDRSKPYGYTF
TRBJ1-5,.,TRBV6-1,CASSGATGAGQPQHF
TRBJ2-2,.,TRBV18,CASSLITGELFF
TRBJ1-3,.,TRBV11-2,CASSLSSPRRGSGNTIYF
TRBJ1-2,.,TRBV9,CASSAGGQNYGYTF
TRBJ1-1,.,TRBV18,CASSPPAGDRTEAFF
TRBJ2-7,.,TRBV10-3,CAGGATATGYEQYF
TRBJ2-7,once,TRBV6-6,CASISGSSYEQYF
TRBJ2-7,.,TRBV6-1,CASSRTGEIDEQYF
TRBJ1-3,.,TRBV7-2,CASTITHSGNTIYF
TRBJ2-7,.,TRBV27,CASSSSGPYEQYF
TRBJ2-1,.,TRBV11-3,CASGLDRGGSYNEQFF